The rows below give T cell receptor beta chains drawn from one sample of a study of blood T cell repertoires in COVID-19. Repertoires were generated with immunoSEQ multiplex PCR, while TCRdb's copy carries only in-frame clones and drops some. In the table there are some 94,000 clones, 87% of which are singletons. Sequenced material: peripheral blood. Receptors were obtained from a human donor in a cohort sampled during active COVID-19. Both conserved end residues are part of each CDR3. A D gene is named only where the DNA matches it firmly. For some rows the clone size is stated as once, few or many, or as a class when expanded; others skip it.

>.|TRBJ1-1|TRBV5-1|.
TGCGCCAGCAGCTCCCGGGGAGACCCGGGATGGAACACTGAAGCTTTCTTT
CASSSRGDPGWNTEAFF
>TRBD2|TRBJ2-5|TRBV7-9|.
TGTGCCAGCAGCTACCGACGAGCGGGGGGAGAGACCCAGTACTTC
CASSYRRAGGETQYF
>TRBD2|TRBJ2-3|TRBV11-2|.
TGTGCCAGCAGCCCTTTCCTGGGTAGCGGGAGGGTGGATACGCAGTATTTT
CASSPFLGSGRVDTQYF
>TRBD2|TRBJ2-1|TRBV6-2/TRBV6-3|.
TGTGCCAGCAGTCTCGGGACTAGCGGGAGGGCCTCCTACAATGAGCAGTTCTTC
CASSLGTSGRASYNEQFF
>TRBD2|TRBJ2-3|TRBV6-6|.
TGTGCCAGCAGTTACGGACTAGCGGGAGGGGGGGATACGCAGTATTTT
CASSYGLAGGGDTQYF
>TRBD2|TRBJ2-7|TRBV6-5|.
TGTGCCAGCAGTTACTCTCGGCGGGAGGACTACGAGCAGTACTTC
CASSYSRREDYEQYF
>.|TRBJ2-7|TRBV5-1|.
TGCGCCAGCAGCTTGGCCGGCAGGGGCACCTACGAGCAGTACTTC
CASSLAGRGTYEQYF
>.|TRBJ2-4|TRBV27|.
TGTGCCAGCAGTCCTCTCCGGCAGGGATTGACCAAAAACATTCAGTACTTC
CASSPLRQGLTKNIQYF
>.|TRBJ1-5|TRBV7-2|.
TGTGCCAGCAGCTTAAAAGGGAGTCAGCCCCAGCATTTT
CASSLKGSQPQHF
>.|TRBJ2-2|TRBV9|.
TGTGCCAGCAGCGTAAGAGGGGGAGATATAGCCGGGGAGCTGTTTTTT
CASSVRGGDIAGELFF
>TRBD2|TRBJ2-3|TRBV18|.
TGTGCCAGCTCACCACCGACTAGCGGGAGGGCCACAGATACGCAGTATTTT
CASSPPTSGRATDTQYF
>.|TRBJ1-1|TRBV24-1|.
TGTGCCACCAGTGACGAGTCCAGGGGAGCTTTCTTT
CATSDESRGAFF
>TRBD1|TRBJ1-1|TRBV2|.
TGTGCCAGCAGTCTACAGGGGCTTGGATCTGAAGCTTTCTTT
CASSLQGLGSEAFF
>TRBD2|TRBJ2-2|TRBV23-1|.
TGCGCCAGCCCCCTAGCGGTCTGCGGGGTAGATACCGGGGAGCTGTTTTTT
CASPLAVCGVDTGELFF
>.|TRBJ2-3|TRBV5-1|once
TGCGCCAGCAGCTTGTATGAGAGCACAGATACGCAGTATTTT
CASSLYESTDTQYF
>TRBD1|TRBJ2-1|TRBV25-1|few
TGTGCCAGCAGATCCCCAGGGACAGTGCAGTTCTTC
CASRSPGTVQFF
>TRBD2|TRBJ2-1|TRBV28|.
TGTGCCAGCAGTCCGGGACTACTAGACAATGAGCAGTTCTTC
CASSPGLLDNEQFF
>.|TRBJ2-3|TRBV5-1|.
TGCGCCAGCAGCTTGGGCGCCAGGGTTACAGATACGCAGTATTTT
CASSLGARVTDTQYF
>.|TRBJ1-5|TRBV9|.
TGTGCCAGCAGCCTGGGGGGTTTCAATCAGCCCCAGCATTTT
CASSLGGFNQPQHF
>TRBD1|TRBJ1-1|TRBV5-1|.
TGCGCCAGCAGCCCTGGACAGGCCACAACGAACACTGAAGCTTTCTTT
CASSPGQATTNTEAFF
>.|TRBJ1-1|TRBV27|.
TGTGCCAGCAGTCCCTCCGCAGGGCGGCACACTGAAGCTTTCTTT
CASSPSAGRHTEAFF
>.|TRBJ1-1|TRBV15|.
TGTGCCACCAGCAGAGATCAGGGATGGGAAGCTTTCTTT
CATSRDQGWEAFF
>.|TRBJ1-1|TRBV19|.
TGTGCCAGTAGTATTCGGGGTTTAGGTGAAGCTTTCTTT
CASSIRGLGEAFF
>.|TRBJ1-2|TRBV25-1|.
TGTGCCAGCTCTGACGCCGGACAAACCTATGGCTACACCTTC
CASSDAGQTYGYTF
>.|TRBJ2-2|TRBV19|.
TGTGCCAGTAGTATAGATCAACAGGGGAGGACCGGGGAGCTGTTTTTT
CASSIDQQGRTGELFF
>.|TRBJ1-1|TRBV28|.
TGTGCCAGCAGCTTACAGGCTCCTGAAGCTTTCTTT
CASSLQAPEAFF
>.|TRBJ2-1|TRBV7-3|.
TGTGCCAGCAGCTTTAGGGGTCAGTCAGAGAATGAGCAGTTCTTC
CASSFRGQSENEQFF
>.|TRBJ1-6|TRBV2|.
TGTGCCAGCAGTCTCCGGGAGAATTCACCCCTCCACTTT
CASSLRENSPLHF
>.|TRBJ2-3|TRBV9|.
TGTGCCAGCAGCGTAGGGTCCAGGATCGCCTATTCAGATACGCAGTATTTT
CASSVGSRIAYSDTQYF
>TRBD1|TRBJ2-3|TRBV30|.
TGTGCCTGGAGCGAGGGACAGGGGGCAGATACGCAGTATTTT
CAWSEGQGADTQYF
>.|TRBJ1-3|TRBV29-1|.
TGCAGCGTTGAAGCGACGGAGACTGGAAACACCATATATTTT
CSVEATETGNTIYF
>.|TRBJ1-4|TRBV21-1|.
TGTGCCAGCAGCAAAGCGTCGTTCGTGACACCAACTAATGAAAAACTGTTTTTT
CASSKASFVTPTNEKLFF
>.|TRBJ1-4|TRBV3-1/TRBV3-2|.
TGTGCCAGCAGCCGGGGGGGGAGAGAAAAACTGTTTTTT
CASSRGGREKLFF
>.|TRBJ2-1|TRBV5-4|.
TGTGCCAGCAGCTTGGCCCAGGGGCGTGCGGTTGAGCAGTTCTTC
CASSLAQGRAVEQFF
>TRBD1|TRBJ1-4|TRBV23-1|.
TGCGCCAGCAGTCAATACGCCGACAGGGATCCCCCTAATGAAAAACTGTTTTTT
CASSQYADRDPPNEKLFF
>TRBD1|TRBJ1-2|TRBV6-5|.
TGTGCCAGCAGTAGACAGGGTTTCGACTATGGCTACACCTTC
CASSRQGFDYGYTF
>.|TRBJ2-1|TRBV19|.
TGTGCCAGTAGTCCCCCGAGTTACAATGAGCAGTTCTTC
CASSPPSYNEQFF
>.|TRBJ2-7|TRBV10-2|.
TGCGCCAGCAGTGAGACTTACGAGCAGTACTTC
CASSETYEQYF
>.|TRBJ2-5|TRBV28|.
TGTGCCAGCAGTTACGGAACAGAAGAGACCCAGTACTTC
CASSYGTEETQYF
>TRBD1|TRBJ2-4|TRBV18|few
TGTGCCAGCTCCCCCTCATTTGACAGGGAAAACATTCAGTACTTC
CASSPSFDRENIQYF
>TRBD1|TRBJ1-6|TRBV6-5|.
TGTGCCAGTGATTCCGGGACAGGCCGTAATTCACCCCTCCACTTT
CASDSGTGRNSPLHF
>TRBD2|TRBJ2-1|TRBV24-1|.
TGTGCCACCGGGTTGGGGGGGAGCTCCTACAATGAGCAGTTCTTC
CATGLGGSSYNEQFF
>TRBD2|TRBJ2-1|TRBV15|.
TGTGCCACTTCACTAGCGGGAGAGGAGAATGAGCAGTTCTTC
CATSLAGEENEQFF
>.|TRBJ2-7|TRBV29-1|.
TGCAGCGTTTCGGATGTCGCAGATCGTTTAGGGGGGCAGTACTTC
CSVSDVADRLGGQYF
>TRBD1|TRBJ1-1|TRBV28|.
TGTGCCAGCAGTTTATTCGCAGGGGGCGGAAATACTGAAGCTTTCTTT
CASSLFAGGGNTEAFF
>.|TRBJ2-5|TRBV20-1|.
TGCAGTGTAAACGGGGAGACCCAGTACTTC
CSVNGETQYF
>.|TRBJ2-6|TRBV4-1|.
TGCGCCAGCAGCCAAGTTCCCCCTACCCGCTCTGGGGCCAACGTCCTGACTTTC
CASSQVPPTRSGANVLTF